The entry that follows covers one T cell receptor beta chain sequence. Its target is not known. TCR beta libraries were made by quantitative 5'-RACE with molecular barcodes. TCRdb redid the calling of the 5' RACE reads with MiXCR, one entry per CDR3 protein. The profile shows approximately 350,000 distinct CDR3 sequences, 20% to 25% of them singletons. Germline values: CDR1 DFQATT, CDR2 SNEGSKA (reference sequence). The CDR3 is made up of 14 amino acids. Trimming removed 1 base at V and 0 bases at J, with 10 bases between. This sample stems from a study of CD8 T cells in ankylosing spondylitis. Study results and limitations: Peripheral blood samples showed relatively rare disease-linked clones, and these clones were CD8+. Reported data indicate significant enrichment of disease-linked clones within matched ankylosing spondylitis synovial fluid. Earlier authors reported some of these motif variants in reactive arthritis synovial fluid and blood.

This TCR came from a male donor with ankylosing spondylitis or in good health (not recorded which). This rearrangement joins TRBV20-1 to TRBJ2-7, with a weak D call TRBD1 (6 bases). Material for sequencing was blood, either unsorted or a sorted T cell fraction (not recorded which). The CDR3, as DNA: TGCAGTGCTAGAGCGACAGGTCTCTCCTACGAGCAGTACTTC. Amino acid sequence: CSARATGLSYEQYF.